This passage covers 30 T cell receptor beta chains from one sample sequenced in a study of cytomegalovirus exposure and HLA in healthy donors. Both 60 Vbeta primers and 13 Jbeta primers went into the PCR. The method was immunoSEQ multiplex PCR; TCRdb's version includes in-frame clones alone and lacks a portion of them. The sample consists of some 150,000 clones, around 78% of them appearing once. The specimen sequenced was PBMCs. The source of these receptors is a man aged 35 to 55 in good health and CMV-seropositive.

J is TRBJ2-1 and V is TRBV11-3; a possible D gene is TRBD1 (5 bases). The V end lost 1 base, the J end lost 4 bases, and 11 bases lay between the germline ends. The germline gives CDR1 SGHNT, CDR2 YENEEA. CDR3 size: 15 residues. The CDR3 region is CASSLVGHSYNEQFF. In DNA, the CDR3 is TGTGCCAGCAGCTTAGTCGGACATAGTTACAATGAGCAGTTCTTC.

This clone was found once. The chain links TRBV7-3 to TRBJ2-5, with TRBD1 identical over 11 bases. The end of the DNA aligns better with TRBJ2-7, so the J call may be wrong. The CDR3 loop spans 19 amino acids. CDR1 is SGHTA and CDR2 is FQGTGA in the germline V gene. The CDR3 is CASSLGIGQGALTSYEQYF. The DNA for the CDR3 is TGTGCCAGCAGCTTAGGAATAGGACAGGGGGCGCTTACGTCCTACGAGCAGTACTTC.

About this clone itself: The junction and the germline gene differ at one end; a read error may be behind it. The chain carries TRBV7-9 and TRBJ1-5; 8 bases agree with TRBD1. CDR1 SEHNR and CDR2 FQNEAQ come from the germline V gene (reference sequence). This CDR3 has 15 amino acids. The chain's CDR3 is CSSSTDRESNQPQHF. Written as DNA, the CDR3 is TGTTCCAGCAGTACGGACAGGGAAAGCAATCAGCCCCAGCATTTT.

V and J are TRBV28 and TRBJ2-3, with 13 bases identical to TRBD2. The ends lost 6 bases at V and 5 bases at J; junction bases unmatched: 5. The CDR3 loop spans 15 amino acids. Per the germline V gene, CDR1 is MDHEN and CDR2 is SYDVKM. The CDR3 spells CASSRTSGSLDTQYF. The CDR3 nucleotides are TGTGCCAGCAGCCGGACTAGCGGGAGTTTAGATACGCAGTATTTT.

V gene TRBV18 combines with J gene TRBJ2-7; TRBD2 is a possible D gene (6 bases). This CDR3 has 15 amino acids. Deletions cut 5 bases from V and 3 bases from J, with 17 bases between. The germline CDR1 and CDR2 sequences are KGHSH and LQKENI. The CDR3 reads CASSYDAGLGYEQYF. The CDR3, as DNA: TGTGCCAGCTCATATGACGCGGGGTTGGGCTACGAGCAGTACTTC.

Only a few counts were recorded for this clone. The chain combines TRBV2 with TRBJ1-5; a possible D gene is TRBD1 (5 bases). The ends were cut back, 1 base at V and 2 bases at J, with 9 bases in the middle. The CDR3 has 15 residues. Looked up from germline, CDR1 is SNHLY and CDR2 is FYNNEI. The CDR3 spells CASSEGQGGNQPQHF. The DNA for the CDR3 is TGTGCCAGCAGTGAAGGGCAGGGCGGCAATCAGCCCCAGCATTTT.

The rearrangement joins TRBV5-4 to TRBJ2-3; the match to TRBD2 covers 9 bases. V lost 0 bases and J lost 12; bases outside the gene matches: 5. The CDR3 is made up of 13 amino acids. Germline V lookup: CDR1 SGHNT, CDR2 YYREEE (reference sequence). DNA of the CDR3: TGTGCCAGCAGCTTGGGTAGCGGGAGCCCTCAGTATTTT. Protein: CASSLGSGSPQYF. The full variable domain, its missing parts supplied by reference TRBV5-4 and TRBJ2-3, is ETGVTQSPTHLIKTRGQQVTLRCSSQSGHNTVSWYQQALGQGPQFIFQYYREEENGRGNFPPRFSGLQFPNYSSELNVNALELDDSALYLCASSLGSGSPQYFGPGTRLTVL.

This chain connects TRBV10-2 to TRBJ2-2; maybe TRBD1 (6 bases). The CDR3 length is 15 residues. Germline CDR1 WSHSY, CDR2 SAAADI. V lost 3 bases and J lost 6, with 14 bases in between. This CDR3 reads CASSDARGIAGELFF. In DNA form, the CDR3 reads TGCGCCAGCAGTGATGCCAGGGGAATAGCCGGGGAGCTGTTTTTT.

V is TRBV10-3 and J is TRBJ2-5, with D possibly TRBD2 on 6 matching bases. This CDR3 is 12 amino acids long. The germline V gene has CDR1 ENHRY and CDR2 SYGVKD. With 6 bases removed from V and 7 bases from J, the gap between germline ends came to 12 bases. CDR3 residues: CAISGVGGTQYF. DNA of the CDR3: TGTGCCATCAGCGGCGTCGGGGGGACCCAGTACTTC.

The chain links TRBV9 to TRBJ1-1, with 7 bases identical to TRBD1. Germline-derived CDR1 and CDR2 are SGDLS and YYNGEE. The CDR3 runs to 14 residues. V was pared by 0 bases and J by 10 bases, with 9 bases of the junction left unmatched. CDR3 in amino acids: CASSVGDSRSGAFF. CDR3 coding DNA: TGTGCCAGCAGCGTAGGGGACAGCCGCTCGGGAGCTTTCTTT. Together with reference TRBV9 and TRBJ1-1, the CDR3 gives the full variable domain: DSGVTQTPKHLITATGQRVTLRCSPRSGDLSVYWYQQSLDQGLQFLIQYYNGEERAKGNILERFSAQQFPDLHSELNLSSLELGDSALYFCASSVGDSRSGAFFGQGTRLTVV.

The genes are TRBV28 and TRBJ2-7; possible D gene TRBD1, 6 bases. The CDR3 runs 13 residues. Trimming shortened V by 6 bases and J by 8 bases, and 17 bases separated the two germline ends. Germline loops: CDR1 MDHEN, CDR2 SYDVKM. The DNA of the CDR3 is TGTGCCAGCAGCAGGGGATTAGGCGGAAAGCAGTACTTC. It specifies CASSRGLGGKQYF.

The V call is TRBV6-6, the J call TRBJ1-2; tentatively, D is TRBD1 (5 bases). Germline CDR1 MNHNY, CDR2 SVGAGI (reference sequence). Trimming shortened V by 2 bases and J by 7 bases, and 20 bases separated the two germline ends. The length of the CDR3 is 16 residues. The CDR3 reads CASSYGYGQRLTGYTF. In DNA form, the CDR3 reads TGTGCCAGCAGTTACGGATACGGACAACGGTTGACTGGCTACACCTTC.

CDR3 in DNA: TGTGCCTGGAGTGTACAAGTCTGGAGGACTCGCGGCAATGAGCAGTTCTTC. This encodes CAWSVQVWRTRGNEQFF. The chain has TRBV30 and TRBJ2-1, with D perhaps matching TRBD2 (5 bases). Between the trimmed V and J ends, which lost 0 bases and 6 bases, there was a span of 21 bases. The CDR3 has 17 residues. CDR1 is GTSNPN and CDR2 is SVGIG in the germline V gene (reference sequence).

The chain combines TRBV29-1 with TRBJ1-2, with D possibly TRBD1 on 5 matching bases. V was trimmed by 5 bases and J by 1 base, leaving 14 bases between them. The V gene's germline CDR1 is SQVTM and CDR2 ANQGSEA. The CDR3 has 14 amino acids. CDR3 sequence (DNA): TGCAGCGTTACCGTTGACAGATATAACTATGGCTACACCTTC. Residues: CSVTVDRYNYGYTF.

The CDR3, as DNA: TGTGCCAGCAGCTTGGAGGGACAGGGTACCACTGAAGCTTTCTTT. It is translated as CASSLEGQGTTEAFF. V is TRBV5-6 and J is TRBJ1-1; TRBD1 agrees at 9 bases. The CDR3 is made up of 15 amino acids. From germline, CDR1 is SGHDT and CDR2 YYEEEE. V dropped 0 bases and J dropped 4; count of bases not matched to a gene: 4.

V gene TRBV6-1 combines with J gene TRBJ1-5; TRBD1 might be the D (5 bases). The CDR3 is made up of 14 amino acids. Germline V gene sequence: CDR1 MNHNS, CDR2 SASEGT. V lost 7 bases to trimming and J lost 1 base, with 11 bases between them. The CDR3 DNA follows: TGTGCCAGCATCGGGGGGGTAAGCAATCAGCCCCAGCATTTT. It codes for CASIGGVSNQPQHF.

This chain uses TRBV7-2 with TRBJ2-1; 7 nucleotides match TRBD2. This CDR3 spans 17 amino acids. Germline values: CDR1 SGHTA, CDR2 FQGNSA. V was pared by 1 base and J by 4 bases, with 10 bases of the junction left unmatched. This CDR3 is CASSLGSGLADYNEQFF. The DNA for the CDR3 is TGTGCCAGCAGCTTAGGGTCGGGGCTAGCGGATTACAATGAGCAGTTCTTC.

This chain uses TRBV5-5 with TRBJ1-6, with a weak D call TRBD1 (5 bases). This CDR3 contains 16 residues. Germline CDR1 reads SGHKS; CDR2 reads YYEKEE (reference sequence). V gave up 0 bases and J gave up 10 bases, with 17 bases separating them. CDR3 loop: CASSLGFVRGGSPLHF. The DNA of the CDR3 is TGTGCCAGCAGCTTGGGATTCGTAAGGGGTGGGTCACCCCTCCACTTT.

This clone was counted a single time. This rearrangement joins TRBV10-3 to TRBJ1-2; D is possibly TRBD1 (6 bases). Trimming removed 10 bases at V and 0 bases at J, with 18 bases between. The CDR3 loop spans 15 amino acids. Germline CDR1 reads ENHRY; CDR2 reads SYGVKD. CDR3 sequence: CATSGRGQSNYGYTF. The DNA of the CDR3 is TGTGCCACCTCTGGCAGGGGCCAATCTAACTATGGCTACACCTTC.

The rearrangement uses TRBV14 and TRBJ1-3; possibly TRBD1 for D (6 bases). The CDR3 has 14 amino acids. The germline gives CDR1 SGHDN, CDR2 FVKESK. V lost 2 bases to trimming and J lost 2 bases, with 7 bases between them. CDR3 sequence: CASSQYRAGNTIYF. The DNA for the CDR3 is TGTGCCAGCAGCCAATACAGGGCTGGAAACACCATATATTTT.

This clone was observed a handful of times. The chain employs TRBV5-1 and TRBJ2-1; TRBD2 is a possible D gene (7 bases). Germline loops: CDR1 SGHRS, CDR2 YFSETQ. V was clipped by 6 bases and J by 0 bases, with 13 bases between them. CDR3 length: 15 amino acids. CDR3 bases: TGCGCCAGCACCGGGGGGCTTAACTCCTACAATGAGCAGTTCTTC. Its translation is CASTGGLNSYNEQFF.

The rearrangement links TRBV6-1 to TRBJ1-4; no clear D. This CDR3 spans 13 amino acids. Germline-derived CDR1 and CDR2 are MNHNS and SASEGT. V lost 3 bases and J 8 bases, leaving 10 bases between the germline ends. The DNA for the CDR3 is TGTGCCAGCAGTGACGGGGATGAGGAAAAACTGTTTTTT. Protein: CASSDGDEEKLFF.

This clone was observed once. The gene calls are TRBV29-1 and TRBJ1-1, with 10 bases fitting TRBD1. Germline values: CDR1 SQVTM, CDR2 ANQGSEA. The CDR3 length is 16 residues. The junction had 15 bases not matched to a gene; V was cut back by 7 bases and J by 4 bases. CDR3 protein: CSAGRAGQGISTEAFF. CDR3 DNA: TGCAGCGCTGGGAGAGCGGGACAGGGGATTAGCACTGAAGCTTTCTTT. Variable domain in full (rest from reference TRBV29-1 and TRBJ1-1): SAVISQKPSRDICQRGTSLTIQCQVDSQVTMMFWYRQQPGQSLTLIATANQGSEATYESGFVIDKFPISRPNLTFSTLTVSNMSPEDSSIYLCSAGRAGQGISTEAFFGQGTRLTVV.

CDR3 loop: CASSLAGATNEKLFF. The CDR3 DNA follows: TGTGCCAGCAGCTTAGCTGGAGCAACTAATGAAAAACTGTTTTTT. The chain couples TRBV7-9 to TRBJ1-4; unclear D gene. The CDR3 has 15 amino acids. V was trimmed by 0 bases and J by 0 bases, leaving 5 bases between them. Per germline, CDR1 SEHNR and CDR2 FQNEAQ (reference sequence).

The chain links TRBV27 to TRBJ2-3; TRBD2 agrees at 7 bases. The CDR3 loop spans 13 amino acids. After removal of 11 bases from V and 4 bases from J, the junction contained 9 bases not matched to a gene. The germline V gene encodes CDR1 MNHEY and CDR2 SMNVEV (reference sequence). The CDR3 spells CAAGWEGSDTQYF. The CDR3 nucleotides read TGTGCCGCGGGGTGGGAGGGGTCAGATACGCAGTATTTT.

This clone was seen a few times. The J gene is TRBJ2-1, the V gene TRBV5-5; TRBD2 agrees at 7 bases. The CDR3 sequence is 14 residues long. Trimming removed 2 bases from V and 4 bases from J; junction bases left unmatched: 3. CDR1 and CDR2 (germline): SGHKS, YYEKEE (reference sequence). For the CDR3, the DNA is TGTGCCAGCAGCTTCCTAGCGGATTACAATGAGCAGTTCTTC. It encodes CASSFLADYNEQFF. Full variable domain (rest looked up from reference TRBV5-5 and TRBJ2-1): DAGVTQSPTHLIKTRGQQVTLRCSPISGHKSVSWYQQVLGQGPQFIFQYYEKEERGRGNFPDRFSARQFPNYSSELNVNALLLGDSALYLCASSFLADYNEQFFGPGTRLTVL.

The V gene is TRBV7-6, the J gene TRBJ2-1, with D perhaps TRBD1 (6 bases). With 1 base removed from V and 1 base from J, the gap between germline ends came to 8 bases. CDR1 and CDR2 from the germline V gene are SGHVS and FNYEAQ. This CDR3 has 15 residues. The CDR3 coding sequence is TGTGCCAGCAGCTTAGACCAGGGGTCCTACAATGAGCAGTTCTTC. As protein: CASSLDQGSYNEQFF.

This clone was recorded a few times. The chain recombines TRBV5-8 with TRBJ2-4; possible D gene TRBD1, 5 bases. Germline CDR1 and CDR2: SGHTS and YDEGEE. This CDR3 spans 13 amino acids. V shed 2 bases and J shed 8 bases, with 11 bases lying between them. The CDR3 here is CASSLAGQHIQYF. Here the CDR3 DNA reads TGTGCCAGCAGCTTAGCAGGGCAACACATTCAGTACTTC. Variable domain in full (rest from reference TRBV5-8 and TRBJ2-4): EAGVTQSPTHLIKTRGQQATLRCSPISGHTSVYWYQQALGLGLQFLLWYDEGEERNRGNFPPRFSGRQFPNYSSELNVNALELEDSALYLCASSLAGQHIQYFGAGTRLSVL.

V gene TRBV7-3 combines with J gene TRBJ2-1, with TRBD2 identical over 11 bases. CDR3 length equals 16 residues. Germline-derived CDR1 and CDR2 are SGHTA and FQGTGA. Losses at the gene ends were 0 bases for V and 9 bases for J; bases not matched to a gene: 7. The CDR3 DNA reads TGTGCCAGCAGCTTAACTGTGGGGACTAGCGGTCCTGAGCAGTTCTTC. Protein sequence: CASSLTVGTSGPEQFF. Looking up the rest from reference TRBV7-3 and TRBJ2-1 gives the full variable domain: GAGVSQTPSNKVTEKGKYVELRCDPISGHTALYWYRQSLGQGPEFLIYFQGTGAADDSGLPNDRFFAVRPEGSVSTLKIQRTERGDSAVYLCASSLTVGTSGPEQFFGPGTRLTVL.

V and J are TRBV27 and TRBJ1-2, with TRBD1 matching over 8 bases. J lost 6 bases, V lost 7 bases, and 7 bases had no gene match. CDR3 size: 13 residues. CDR1 is MNHEY and CDR2 is SMNVEV in the germline V gene (reference sequence). CDR3 sequence: CASTDRGPDGYTF. The CDR3 nucleotides read TGTGCCAGCACCGACAGGGGCCCCGATGGCTACACCTTC.